These 29 T cell receptor beta chains were all obtained from the same sample, sequenced in a study of T cell clonotyping in hematopoietic cell transplantation. The protocol was immunoSEQ multiplex PCR, while the TCRdb copy is restricted to in-frame clones and leaves out a portion. The sample has some 8,700 clones, around 81% seen once. Source: peripheral blood mononuclear cells, taken 180 days after allogeneic stem cell transplant. These TCRs come from a female patient aged 50-59 years who had an allogeneic stem cell transplant from an unrelated donor, so the T cells may come from the graft donor. Some clones in this sample may be carry-over from other donors' samples.

The chain carries TRBV2 and TRBJ2-2; 8 nucleotides line up with TRBD2. CDR1 and CDR2 from the germline V gene are SNHLY and FYNNEI. The CDR3 runs to 17 residues. V lost 6 bases, J lost 3 bases, and 12 bases stayed unmatched. The CDR3 is CASSLGGGGIHTGELFF. The CDR3 DNA follows: TGTGCCAGCAGCCTCGGGGGGGGCGGGATTCACACCGGGGAGCTGTTTTTT.

This chain uses TRBV4-1 with TRBJ1-2; 7 bases fit TRBD1. There are 20 residues in the CDR3. Germline loops: CDR1 MGHRA, CDR2 YSYEKL. Trimming removed 0 bases from V and 4 bases from J; junction bases left unmatched: 20. The CDR3 loop is CASSQDEFKAGGRDVYGYTF. CDR3 nucleotide sequence: TGCGCCAGCAGCCAAGATGAGTTTAAGGCAGGGGGGAGGGACGTCTATGGCTACACCTTC.

V usage is TRBV10-2 and J usage is TRBJ2-1, with no clear D. This CDR3 spans 15 amino acids. The V gene lost 4 bases and the J gene lost 10 bases, with 20 bases spanning the gap. Germline CDR1 WSHSY, CDR2 SAAADI. In DNA, the CDR3 is TGCGCCAGCAGTGCTCTATCCGCGGAGTATAACGAGCAGTTCTTC. Residues: CASSALSAEYNEQFF.

The CDR3 reads CASSVNRDNSPLHF. The CDR3 coding sequence is TGCGCCAGCAGCGTAAACAGGGATAATTCACCCCTCCACTTT. V is TRBV5-1 and J is TRBJ1-6, with a possible D match to TRBD1 (6 bases). Trimming left V 4 bases short and J 5 bases short, with 10 bases between. The V gene's germline CDR1 is SGHRS and CDR2 YFSETQ. This CDR3 spans 14 amino acids.

The chain recombines TRBV4-3 with TRBJ1-2; 8 positions match TRBD1. CDR3 size: 15 residues. V lost 4 bases and J lost 5; bases outside the gene matches: 9. Germline CDR1 is LGHNA and CDR2 is YSLEER. The CDR3 loop reads CASSRWTGTLYGYTF. The CDR3 bases are TGCGCCAGCAGCCGCTGGACAGGGACACTATATGGCTACACCTTC.

V is TRBV5-1 and J is TRBJ2-7; D call uncertain. V lost 0 bases, J lost 3 bases, and 13 bases lay in between. Germline lookup yields CDR1 SGHRS and CDR2 YFSETQ. The CDR3 is 15 residues long. The CDR3 spells CASSLVPLTDYEQYF. The CDR3 coding sequence is TGCGCCAGCAGCTTGGTACCTCTGACTGACTACGAGCAGTACTTC.

This chain joins TRBV29-1 and TRBJ2-7; 7 bases are a match to TRBD1. The germline V gene encodes CDR1 SQVTM and CDR2 ANQGSEA. V shed 2 bases, J shed 4 bases, and the junction held 8 bases outside the gene matches. The CDR3 loop spans 14 amino acids. Here the CDR3 reads CSVELRDSLYEQYF. In DNA, the CDR3 is TGCAGCGTTGAACTCCGGGACAGCCTGTACGAGCAGTACTTC.

The chain carries TRBV4-3 and TRBJ2-3; D not resolved. The CDR3 length is 17 residues. Germline assignment: CDR1 LGHNA and CDR2 YSLEER. Trimming removed 2 bases at V and 0 bases at J, with 15 bases between. This chain's CDR3 is CASSQYGPDSSTDTQYF. CDR3 DNA: TGCGCCAGCAGCCAATACGGTCCCGACTCTAGCACAGATACGCAGTATTTT.

This sequence joins TRBV6-5 and TRBJ2-2; no firm D call. The ends were cut back, 2 bases at V and 6 bases at J, with 10 bases in the middle. Germline CDR1 and CDR2: MNHEY and SVGAGI. The length of the CDR3 is 14 residues. For the CDR3, the DNA is TGTGCCAGCAGTTACCGAAACAAGGCCGGGGAGCTGTTTTTT. Translation: CASSYRNKAGELFF.

This chain connects TRBV14 to TRBJ1-6, with TRBD1 as a possible D gene (5 bases). The CDR3 is made up of 15 amino acids. Germline CDR1 SGHDN, CDR2 FVKESK. The germline V and J ends were trimmed by 3 bases and 6 bases, with 12 bases remaining between them. CDR3 in amino acids: CASSQTDSSNSPLHF. The CDR3 nucleotides read TGTGCCAGCAGCCAGACCGACAGTTCTAATTCACCCCTCCACTTT.

This chain uses TRBV28 with TRBJ2-5, with D perhaps matching TRBD2 (6 bases). V dropped 2 bases and J dropped 5 bases, with 15 bases sitting between them. The CDR3 is made up of 15 amino acids. Germline assignment: CDR1 MDHEN and CDR2 SYDVKM. Written as DNA, the CDR3 is TGTGCCAGCAGTTTACAGCGGAGGGAGAAGGAGACCCAGTACTTC. Translating it yields CASSLQRREKETQYF. The full variable domain, completed using reference TRBV28 and TRBJ2-5, is DVKVTQSSRYLVKRTGEKVFLECVQDMDHENMFWYRQDPGLGLRLIYFSYDVKMKEKGDIPEGYSVSREKKERFSLILESASTNQTSMYLCASSLQRREKETQYFGPGTRLLVL.

This rearrangement joins TRBV25-1 to TRBJ1-1, with D unclear. Germline assignment: CDR1 MGHDK and CDR2 SYGVNS. Trimming cost V 3 bases and J 5 bases, with 13 bases left between them. CDR3 size: 14 residues. The CDR3 DNA reads as TGTGCCAGCAGTGAGAGGAGGGCCGGGACTGAAGCTTTCTTT. This encodes CASSERRAGTEAFF.

The gene calls are TRBV29-1 and TRBJ1-2; 7 bases line up with TRBD1. This CDR3 is 14 amino acids long. V dropped 5 bases and J dropped 4; count of bases not matched to a gene: 10. Germline CDR1 and CDR2: SQVTM and ANQGSEA. CDR3 nucleotide sequence: TGCAGCGTTCAAACAGGGGCGCAGGGCTATGGCTACACCTTC. This encodes CSVQTGAQGYGYTF.

This clone has more than one count but fewer than ten. The chain couples TRBV25-1 to TRBJ1-1, with 7 nucleotides matching TRBD1. V shed 4 bases, J shed 14 bases, and the junction held 13 bases outside the gene matches. The CDR3 loop spans 13 amino acids. Per germline, CDR1 MGHDK and CDR2 SYGVNS. In nucleotides, the CDR3 is TGTGCCAGCAGTGTACCGGGACAGCCTTTTATATTCTTT. Translation: CASSVPGQPFIFF.

The chain is built from TRBV27 and TRBJ2-7; D possibly matches TRBD1 or TRBD2 (5 bases each). The V gene lost 8 bases and the J gene lost 4 bases, with 21 bases spanning the gap. Germline assignment: CDR1 MNHEY and CDR2 SMNVEV (reference sequence). The CDR3 covers 15 residues. The DNA of the CDR3 is TGTGCCAGCTCCCGTCGAGGGGACGGCAAATACGAGCAGTACTTC. It translates to CASSRRGDGKYEQYF.

In its sample, this clone was seen a few times. This chain links TRBV5-4 with TRBJ1-1, with D possibly TRBD1 on 5 matching bases. This CDR3 region has 13 residues. Germline V lookup: CDR1 SGHNT, CDR2 YYREEE (reference sequence). With 0 bases removed from V and 8 bases from J, the gap between germline ends came to 11 bases. Here the CDR3 DNA reads TGTGCCAGCAGCTTGGATTTCGCAGGGGAAGCTTTCTTT. It encodes CASSLDFAGEAFF.

The sample holds a few counts of this clone. The chain recombines TRBV9 with TRBJ1-2; the D is unclear. In germline, CDR1 is SGDLS, CDR2 YYNGEE. This CDR3 comprises 12 residues. V was cut by 3 bases and J by 8 bases, with 11 bases left in between. CDR3 nucleotide sequence: TGTGCCAGCAGCGGGTTCCGACGGGGCTACACCTTC. It specifies CASSGFRRGYTF.

This clone was seen a single time. This chain connects TRBV29-1 to TRBJ2-7, with TRBD1 matching over 7 bases. The CDR3 runs to 13 residues. The trim removed 3 bases at V and 4 bases at J, leaving 6 bases unmatched. Germline CDR1 SQVTM, CDR2 ANQGSEA. This CDR3 reads CSVDEGGAYEQYF. CDR3 coding DNA: TGCAGCGTTGACGAAGGGGGCGCTTACGAGCAGTACTTC.

In DNA, the CDR3 is TGTGCCAGCAGCTTATACAGATATGGCTACACCTTC. Protein sequence: CASSLYRYGYTF. This chain joins TRBV5-6 and TRBJ1-2, with D unclear. Germline values: CDR1 SGHDT, CDR2 YYEEEE. The CDR3 spans 12 residues. Trimming left V 2 bases short and J 5 bases short, with 7 bases between.

This chain links TRBV7-3 with TRBJ2-2; 9 bases fit TRBD1. The CDR3 consists of 15 residues. From germline, CDR1 is SGHTA and CDR2 FQGTGA. Unmatched junction bases numbered 8, after V lost 6 bases and J lost 6 bases. CDR3 amino acids: CASSPGTGNPGELFF. The CDR3 DNA is TGTGCCAGCAGTCCTGGGACAGGGAATCCCGGGGAGCTGTTTTTT.

The gene calls are TRBV5-1 and TRBJ1-1, with 8 nucleotides matching TRBD1. V dropped 2 bases and J dropped 7; count of bases not matched to a gene: 4. The CDR3 contains 13 residues. Germline-derived CDR1 and CDR2 are SGHRS and YFSETQ. CDR3 in DNA: TGCGCCAGCAGCTTCAGGGGGCTGAGTGAAGCTTTCTTT. Amino acid sequence: CASSFRGLSEAFF.

This chain links TRBV30 with TRBJ1-3; TRBD1 might be the D (5 bases). Germline loops: CDR1 GTSNPN, CDR2 SVGIG (reference sequence). The CDR3 runs 13 residues. Trimming took 4 bases from V and 9 from J, leaving 16 bases between them. CDR3 DNA: TGTGCCTGGACCTTGCTAGGTGGGGGCACCATATATTTT. Translated, it gives CAWTLLGGGTIYF.

The V gene is TRBV9, the J gene TRBJ2-2; 9 nucleotides agree with TRBD1. Germline CDR1 is SGDLS and CDR2 is YYNGEE. Trimming took 2 bases from V and 7 from J; bases not matched to a gene: 6. CDR3 length: 15 residues. The CDR3 here is CASSVGQGRFGELFF. The DNA of the CDR3 is TGTGCCAGCAGCGTTGGACAGGGGCGGTTCGGGGAGCTGTTTTTT.

This chain joins TRBV5-1 and TRBJ2-7; D is perhaps TRBD1 (5 bases). The CDR3 covers 14 residues. V was trimmed by 5 bases and J by 5 bases, leaving 17 bases between them. The germline V gene has CDR1 SGHRS and CDR2 YFSETQ. The CDR3 bases are TGCGCCAGCAGGGCCTTAAGGGGTAACGACGAGCAGTACTTC. The encoded protein is CASRALRGNDEQYF.

This chain uses TRBV15 with TRBJ2-4; 7 nucleotides align to TRBD2. V shed 6 bases and J 0 bases; nucleotides not matched to a gene: 5. The CDR3 is made up of 15 amino acids. The germline V gene encodes CDR1 LNHNV and CDR2 YYDKDF (reference sequence). This chain's CDR3 is CATSPGRVAKNIQYF. The CDR3 DNA is TGTGCCACCAGTCCAGGGAGGGTAGCCAAAAACATTCAGTACTTC.

The V and J genes are TRBV10-3 and TRBJ1-1, with 8 nucleotides matching TRBD1. There are 16 residues in the CDR3. Germline lookup yields CDR1 ENHRY and CDR2 SYGVKD. V lost 2 bases to trimming and J lost 2 bases; unmatched junction nucleotides: 7. The CDR3 loop is CAISEVNRGDNTEAFF. CDR3 DNA: TGTGCCATCAGTGAGGTGAACAGGGGGGACAACACTGAAGCTTTCTTT.

This clone has only a few counts. The chain couples TRBV5-1 to TRBJ1-1, with D hard to call. CDR1 and CDR2 (germline): SGHRS, YFSETQ. This CDR3 contains 14 residues. V dropped 4 bases and J dropped 2 bases, with 12 bases sitting between them. The CDR3 DNA reads TGCGCCAGCAGCGTAACAGAGGGCAACACTGAAGCTTTCTTT. Protein product: CASSVTEGNTEAFF.

The chain recombines TRBV7-9 with TRBJ1-1, with 8 positions matching TRBD1. The CDR3 covers 13 residues. CDR1 is SEHNR and CDR2 is FQNEAQ in the germline V gene (reference sequence). The V segment lost 7 bases and the J segment 3 bases; nucleotides outside the gene matches: 4. The CDR3 DNA sequence: TGTGCCAGCATCCAGGGGGCATACACTGAAGCTTTCTTT. Protein sequence: CASIQGAYTEAFF.

This clone has more than one count but fewer than ten. The rearrangement joins TRBV19 to TRBJ2-4; the D is unclear. Germline values: CDR1 LNHDA, CDR2 SQIVND (reference sequence). The germline V and J ends were trimmed by 1 base and 1 base, with 8 bases remaining between them. The CDR3 spans 15 residues. The CDR3 protein is CASSIVVGAKNIQYF. The CDR3 nucleotides read TGTGCCAGTAGTATAGTGGTCGGGGCCAAAAACATTCAGTACTTC.